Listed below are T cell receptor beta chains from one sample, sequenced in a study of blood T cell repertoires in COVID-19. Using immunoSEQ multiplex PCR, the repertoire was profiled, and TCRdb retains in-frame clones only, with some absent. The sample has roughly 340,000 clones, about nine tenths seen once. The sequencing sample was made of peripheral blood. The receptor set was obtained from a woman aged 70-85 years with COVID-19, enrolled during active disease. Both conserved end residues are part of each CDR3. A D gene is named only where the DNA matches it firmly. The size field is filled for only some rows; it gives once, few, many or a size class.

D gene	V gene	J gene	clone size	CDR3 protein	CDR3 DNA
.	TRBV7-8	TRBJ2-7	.	CASSLTTGITYEQYF	TGTGCCAGCAGCTTGACTACAGGGATCACCTACGAGCAGTACTTC
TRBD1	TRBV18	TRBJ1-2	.	CASSGGTGEVYGYTF	TGTGCCAGCTCAGGCGGGACAGGGGAGGTCTATGGCTACACCTTC
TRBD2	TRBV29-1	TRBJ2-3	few	CSTGGAFRADTQYF	TGCAGCACCGGGGGGGCGTTCCGAGCAGATACGCAGTATTTT
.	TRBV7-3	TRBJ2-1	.	CASSLGGGSSNEQFF	TGTGCCAGCAGCTTAGGAGGGGGCAGTTCCAATGAGCAGTTCTTC
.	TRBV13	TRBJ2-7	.	CASSPPDRAYEQYF	TGTGCCAGCAGCCCTCCGGACAGAGCATACGAGCAGTACTTC
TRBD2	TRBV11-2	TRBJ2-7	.	CASSTLAGAPGRQYF	TGTGCCAGCAGTACTTTAGCGGGGGCCCCCGGCAGGCAGTACTTC
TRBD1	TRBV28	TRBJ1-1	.	CASRRGARFTGAGSTEAFF	TGTGCCAGCAGACGCGGAGCAAGGTTCACAGGGGCGGGGAGCACTGAAGCTTTCTTT
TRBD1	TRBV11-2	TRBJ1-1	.	CASSRQGTEAFF	TGTGCCAGCAGCCGACAGGGGACTGAAGCTTTCTTT
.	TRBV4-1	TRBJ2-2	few	CASNQGGRGKGTGELFF	TGCGCCAGCAATCAGGGAGGCCGGGGGAAGGGCACCGGGGAGCTGTTTTTT
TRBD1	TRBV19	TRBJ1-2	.	CASSSAGQGNYGYTF	TGTGCCAGTAGTTCGGCGGGACAGGGAAACTATGGCTACACCTTC
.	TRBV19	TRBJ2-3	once	CASSIGLAGADTQYF	TGTGCCAGTAGTATAGGGCTAGCTGGGGCAGATACGCAGTATTTT
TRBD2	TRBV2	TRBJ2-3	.	CASSVRETSGGDTQYF	TGTGCCAGCAGTGTCCGGGAGACTAGCGGGGGTGATACGCAGTATTTT
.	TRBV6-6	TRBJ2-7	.	CASSYADSGEQYF	TGTGCCAGCAGTTACGCGGACTCCGGCGAGCAGTACTTC
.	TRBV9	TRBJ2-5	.	CASSVDGEFYETQYF	TGTGCCAGCAGCGTAGACGGGGAGTTTTATGAGACCCAGTACTTC
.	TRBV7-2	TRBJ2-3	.	CASSKGAGGITDTQYF	TGTGCCAGCTCCAAGGGGGCGGGGGGAATCACAGATACGCAGTATTTT
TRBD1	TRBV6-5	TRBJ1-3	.	CASRVGQAIGNTIYF	TGTGCCAGCAGGGTTGGACAGGCCATAGGAAACACCATATATTTT
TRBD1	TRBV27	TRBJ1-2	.	CASSFKAGGLYGYTF	TGTGCCAGCAGTTTCAAGGCAGGGGGCCTCTATGGCTACACCTTC
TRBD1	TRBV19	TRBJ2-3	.	CATTGGGWTFFTDTQYF	TGTGCTACGACAGGGGGCGGATGGACCTTTTTTACAGATACGCAGTATTTT
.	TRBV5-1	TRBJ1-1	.	CASNSGAEAFF	TGCGCCAGCAATTCAGGGGCTGAAGCTTTCTTT
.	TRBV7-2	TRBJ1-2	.	CASSPHGGHYGYTF	TGTGCCAGCAGCCCGCACGGGGGGCACTATGGCTACACCTTC
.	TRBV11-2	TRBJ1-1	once	CASSPEGRGNTEAFF	TGTGCCAGCAGCCCCGAGGGGAGGGGGAACACTGAAGCTTTCTTT
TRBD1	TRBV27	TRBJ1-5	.	CASTSTGGDQPQHF	TGTGCCAGCACCTCGACAGGGGGCGATCAGCCCCAGCATTTT
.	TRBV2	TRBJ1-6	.	CASTQGKNSPLHF	TGTGCCAGCACCCAGGGAAAGAATTCACCCCTCCACTTT
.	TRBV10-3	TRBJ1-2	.	CAIKRQGNYGYTF	TGTGCCATCAAAAGGCAGGGGAACTATGGCTACACCTTC
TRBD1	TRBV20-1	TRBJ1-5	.	CSASYQGGQPQHF	TGCAGTGCTAGTTACCAGGGGGGCCAGCCCCAGCATTTT
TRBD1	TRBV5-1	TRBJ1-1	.	CASSLRQGVGTEAFF	TGCGCCAGCAGCTTGCGGCAGGGGGTAGGCACTGAAGCTTTCTTT
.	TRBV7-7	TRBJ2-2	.	CASSLGGANTGELFF	TGTGCCAGCAGCTTAGGGGGAGCGAACACCGGGGAGCTGTTTTTT
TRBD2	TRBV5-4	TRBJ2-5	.	CASSLAGGETQYF	TGTGCCAGCAGCTTAGCGGGGGGGGAGACCCAGTACTTC
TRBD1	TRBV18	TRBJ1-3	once	CASSRNQGDRGSGNTIYF	TGTGCCAGCTCCCGGAACCAAGGAGACAGGGGCTCTGGAAACACCATATATTTT
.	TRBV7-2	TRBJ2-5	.	CASRPNRGAQETQYF	TGTGCCAGCAGGCCGAACCGGGGGGCCCAGGAGACCCAGTACTTC
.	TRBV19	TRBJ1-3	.	CASSIGQGSSGNTIYF	TGTGCCAGTAGTATAGGTCAGGGCAGCTCTGGAAACACCATATATTTT
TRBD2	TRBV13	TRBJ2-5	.	CASSFSTSGGRETQYF	TGTGCCAGCAGCTTCTCGACTAGCGGGGGGCGGGAGACCCAGTACTTC
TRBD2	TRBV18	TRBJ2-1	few	CASSGAGDNEQFF	TGTGCCAGCTCCGGCGCGGGGGACAATGAGCAGTTCTTC
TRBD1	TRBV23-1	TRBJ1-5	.	CASTLPRDREISNQPQHF	TGCGCCAGCACCCTCCCTAGGGACAGAGAGATTAGCAATCAGCCCCAGCATTTT
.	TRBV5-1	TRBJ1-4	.	CASSLSLTNEKLFF	TGCGCCAGCAGCTTGTCACTTACTAATGAAAAACTGTTTTTT
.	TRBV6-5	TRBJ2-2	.	CASSRTSTGELFF	TGTGCCAGCAGTCGAACTTCCACCGGGGAGCTGTTTTTT
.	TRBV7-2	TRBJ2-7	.	CASSFTTTYEQYF	TGTGCCAGCAGCTTTACTACTACCTACGAGCAGTACTTC
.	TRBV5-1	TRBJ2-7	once	CASSMPGHGISYEQYF	TGCGCCAGCAGCATGCCCGGACATGGAATCTCCTACGAGCAGTACTTC
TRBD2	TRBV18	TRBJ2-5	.	CASSPRLAGGRSQETQYF	TGTGCCAGCTCCCCAAGACTAGCGGGGGGGAGAAGTCAAGAGACCCAGTACTTC
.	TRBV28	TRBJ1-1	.	CASISPKQMNTEAFF	TGTGCCAGCATCTCGCCCAAACAGATGAACACTGAAGCTTTCTTT
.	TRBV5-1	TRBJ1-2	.	CASSLGQFPMYGYTF	TGCGCCAGCAGCTTGGGACAATTCCCTATGTATGGCTACACCTTC